This entry concerns a single TCR beta chain. Its antigen is not identified. This CDR3 has 13 amino acids. In germline, CDR1 is LNHNV, CDR2 YYDKDF (reference sequence). V was pared by 3 bases and J by 10 bases, with 15 bases between. This sample stems from a study of T-cell memory formation after mild COVID-19. Study results and caveats: CM and EM subsets held most contracting CD4+ clones; EMRA held CD8+ ones. There was a balanced CD4/CD8 profile in clones contracting day 15 to 85, and later expanders leaned CD4+.

Via MiXCR, TCRdb re-called the 5' RACE reads, giving one row per CDR3 protein. The sample includes about 430,000 distinct CDR3 sequences, roughly 17% of them seen just once. This TCR was recovered from a man aged 18-30 years who had mild COVID-19 (a few samples of this study predate the infection). Cell type and time point are not known. Sequencing used PBMCs or a T cell subset sorted from them (not recorded which). The chain uses TRBV15 and TRBJ1-1; D ambiguous. CDR3 amino acids: CATSSDGPAPAFF. CDR3 nucleotides: TGTGCCACCAGCAGTGACGGCCCCGCACCAGCTTTCTTT.